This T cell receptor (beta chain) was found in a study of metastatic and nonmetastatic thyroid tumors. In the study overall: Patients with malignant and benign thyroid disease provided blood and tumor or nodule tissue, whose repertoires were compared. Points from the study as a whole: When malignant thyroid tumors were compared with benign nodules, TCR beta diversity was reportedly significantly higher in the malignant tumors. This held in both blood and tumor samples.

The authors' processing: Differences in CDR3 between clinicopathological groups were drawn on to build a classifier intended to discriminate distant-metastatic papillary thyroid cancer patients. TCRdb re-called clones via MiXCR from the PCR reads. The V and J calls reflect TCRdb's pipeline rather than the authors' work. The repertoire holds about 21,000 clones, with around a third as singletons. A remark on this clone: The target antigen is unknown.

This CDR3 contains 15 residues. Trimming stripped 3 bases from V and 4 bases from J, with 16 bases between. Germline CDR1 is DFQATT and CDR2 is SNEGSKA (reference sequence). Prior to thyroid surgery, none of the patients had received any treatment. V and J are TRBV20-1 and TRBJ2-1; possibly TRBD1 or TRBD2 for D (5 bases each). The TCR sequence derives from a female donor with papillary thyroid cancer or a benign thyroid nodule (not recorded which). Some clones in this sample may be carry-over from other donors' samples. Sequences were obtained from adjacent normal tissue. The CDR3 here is CSASRPGPRYNEQFF. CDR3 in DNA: TGCAGTGCTAGTAGACCGGGACCCAGATACAATGAGCAGTTCTTC.